This is a list of T cell receptor beta chains from one sample in a study of PD-1 blockade in classical Hodgkin lymphoma. Data came from immunoSEQ multiplex PCR; TCRdb stores just in-frame clones and leaves some out. The sample records about 30,000 clones, roughly nine tenths being singletons. Sequencing used CD4+ T cells from blood, obtained before the fourth cycle of nivolumab. All receptors derive from a human donor with classical Hodgkin lymphoma. The CDR3 runs from the conserved cysteine through the conserved F or W. Each record gives: J gene, clone size, V gene, CDR3 length, D gene, CDR3 protein, CDR3 DNA. D genes are given only for firm matches. Clone size is not always given. Where it is, it says once, few, many or a class for expanded clones.

>TRBJ2-5|-|TRBV27|16|-
CASRSDGNSKGGTQYF
TGTGCCAGCAGGTCAGACGGAAACTCTAAGGGGGGGACCCAGTACTTC
>TRBJ2-3|once|TRBV20-1|10|-
CSASFPSQYF
TGCAGTGCTAGCTTCCCATCGCAGTATTTT
>TRBJ1-5|-|TRBV6-5|13|-
CASSYQVQGPQHF
TGTGCCAGCAGTTATCAGGTTCAGGGGCCCCAGCATTTT
>TRBJ2-3|-|TRBV14|16|TRBD2
CASSFRTSGGTDTQYF
TGTGCCAGCAGCTTTCGGACTAGCGGGGGAACAGATACGCAGTATTTT
>TRBJ2-1|-|TRBV19|14|-
CASATGLMDNEQFF
TGTGCCAGTGCCACAGGTCTTATGGACAATGAGCAGTTCTTC
>TRBJ1-6|-|TRBV28|14|TRBD1
CASRWDSLNSPLHF
TGTGCCAGCAGGTGGGACAGCTTAAATTCACCCCTCCACTTT
>TRBJ1-1|-|TRBV10-1|13|-
CASSRTQNTEAFF
TGCGCCAGCAGCCGTACACAGAACACTGAAGCTTTCTTT
>TRBJ2-1|few|TRBV2|13|-
CASNEVGEGEQFF
TGTGCCAGCAATGAGGTGGGTGAGGGTGAGCAGTTCTTC
>TRBJ2-7|-|TRBV7-9|16|TRBD2
CASSPSGGSLSYEQYF
TGTGCCAGCAGCCCTAGCGGGGGTTCCCTCTCCTACGAGCAGTACTTC
>TRBJ1-2|-|TRBV28|15|TRBD1
CASSSKQGGNYGYTF
TGTGCCAGCAGTTCGAAACAGGGGGGTAACTATGGCTACACCTTC
>TRBJ2-3|-|TRBV7-2|14|-
CASSLDLATDTQYF
TGTGCCAGCAGCTTAGACTTAGCGACAGATACGCAGTATTTT
>TRBJ1-5|once|TRBV19|15|-
CASSTKKGLNQPQHF
TGTGCCAGTAGTACCAAAAAAGGCCTCAATCAGCCCCAGCATTTT
>TRBJ1-4|-|TRBV28|15|-
CASSLGGQIGEKLFF
TGTGCCAGCAGTTTGGGAGGACAGATTGGTGAAAAACTGTTTTTT
>TRBJ2-5|-|TRBV2|13|-
CASSEALVDPLNF
TGTGCCAGCAGTGAAGCGCTTGTGGACCCATTAAACTTC
>TRBJ2-7|-|TRBV10-2|12|TRBD1
CASGTGSYEQYF
TGCGCCAGCGGGACAGGTTCCTACGAGCAGTACTTC
>TRBJ2-1|-|TRBV5-1|16|-
CASSLLLDTNYNEQFF
TGCGCCAGCAGCCTGCTTCTGGACACCAACTACAATGAGCAGTTCTTC
>TRBJ1-3|-|TRBV7-9|13|-
CASRDSSGNTIYF
TGTGCCAGCAGGGACAGCTCTGGAAACACCATATATTTT
>TRBJ2-3|-|TRBV7-3|16|TRBD1
CASSFSGTGSTDTQYF
TGTGCCAGCAGCTTTTCGGGGACAGGCAGCACAGATACGCAGTATTTT
>TRBJ2-3|-|TRBV4-1|13|-
CASSQWSLDTQYF
TGCGCCAGCAGCCAATGGAGCTTGGATACGCAGTATTTT
>TRBJ2-1|-|TRBV29-1|16|TRBD2
CSVAGVERGAYNEQFF
TGCAGCGTTGCGGGTGTTGAGCGGGGCGCCTACAATGAGCAGTTCTTC
>TRBJ2-5|-|TRBV2|13|TRBD2
CASRDPGGETQYF
TGTGCCAGCAGGGACCCGGGGGGGGAGACCCAGTACTTC
>TRBJ2-1|-|TRBV18|15|TRBD2
CASSPRDYIRNEQFF
TGTGCCAGCTCACCCCGGGACTACATTAGGAATGAGCAGTTCTTC
>TRBJ2-3|-|TRBV28|15|-
CASVRGRHPADTQYF
TGTGCCAGCGTCAGGGGCAGACACCCCGCGGATACGCAGTATTTT
>TRBJ2-2|-|TRBV6-6|12|-
CASSFSTGELFF
TGTGCCAGCAGTTTTTCCACCGGGGAGCTGTTTTTT